Listed below are T cell receptor beta chains from one sample, sequenced in a study of memory CD4+ T cells and cytomegalovirus serostatus. Produced via immunoSEQ multiplex PCR; TCRdb's table is partial and in-frame only. This table has 60,000 to 70,000 clones, about 80% appearing once. Sequenced sample: memory CD4+ T cells from blood. Source of these receptors: an adult in good health and CMV-seropositive. CDR3s include the opening cysteine and the closing phenylalanine or tryptophan. D genes are given only for firm matches. Expanded clones are given a class, and other clones once, few, many or no size at all.

j_call: TRBJ1-5
d_call: TRBD1
v_call: TRBV2
clone_size: NA
cdr3_length: 14
cdr3_aa: CASSGQGARQPQHF
cdr3_nt: TGTGCCAGCAGTGGACAGGGGGCTCGTCAGCCCCAGCATTTT

j_call: TRBJ2-1
d_call: NA
v_call: TRBV20-1
clone_size: NA
cdr3_length: 10
cdr3_aa: CSALINEQFF
cdr3_nt: TGCAGTGCCCTAATAAATGAGCAGTTCTTC

j_call: TRBJ1-1
d_call: NA
v_call: TRBV29-1
clone_size: few
cdr3_length: 12
cdr3_aa: CSVDSMNTEAFF
cdr3_nt: TGCAGCGTTGACAGCATGAACACTGAAGCTTTCTTT

j_call: TRBJ2-5
d_call: NA
v_call: TRBV13
clone_size: NA
cdr3_length: 15
cdr3_aa: CASSLRPSRGETQYF
cdr3_nt: TGTGCCAGCAGCCTTAGACCATCCCGGGGGGAGACCCAGTACTTC

j_call: TRBJ1-2
d_call: TRBD1
v_call: TRBV28
clone_size: NA
cdr3_length: 14
cdr3_aa: CATERQGAFYGYTF
cdr3_nt: TGTGCCACTGAGAGACAGGGCGCCTTCTATGGCTACACCTTC

j_call: TRBJ2-4
d_call: TRBD2
v_call: TRBV10-2
clone_size: NA
cdr3_length: 16
cdr3_aa: CASSERSGGGINIQYF
cdr3_nt: TGCGCCAGCAGTGAGAGGAGCGGGGGAGGGATAAACATTCAGTACTTC

j_call: TRBJ1-3
d_call: TRBD1
v_call: TRBV6-6
clone_size: few
cdr3_length: 15
cdr3_aa: CASRHTGEAGNTIYF
cdr3_nt: TGTGCCAGCAGGCACACAGGGGAGGCTGGAAACACCATATATTTT

j_call: TRBJ2-2
d_call: NA
v_call: TRBV7-3
clone_size: once
cdr3_length: 14
cdr3_aa: CASSSKPTAGELFF
cdr3_nt: TGTGCCAGCAGCTCCAAGCCTACGGCCGGGGAGCTGTTTTTT

j_call: TRBJ1-2
d_call: TRBD1
v_call: TRBV5-4
clone_size: once
cdr3_length: 13
cdr3_aa: CASSGTGWDGYTF
cdr3_nt: TGTGCCAGCAGCGGGACAGGGTGGGATGGCTACACCTTC

j_call: TRBJ2-7
d_call: NA
v_call: TRBV11-2
clone_size: few
cdr3_length: 14
cdr3_aa: CASSLDHLTYEQYF
cdr3_nt: TGTGCCAGCAGCTTAGACCACCTCACCTACGAGCAGTACTTC

j_call: TRBJ2-5
d_call: TRBD2
v_call: TRBV11-1
clone_size: NA
cdr3_length: 16
cdr3_aa: CASRPGTSGGQETQYF
cdr3_nt: TGTGCCAGCAGACCTGGGACTAGCGGGGGGCAAGAGACCCAGTACTTC

j_call: TRBJ2-2
d_call: NA
v_call: TRBV7-7
clone_size: NA
cdr3_length: 12
cdr3_aa: CASSLRTGELFF
cdr3_nt: TGTGCCAGCAGCCTAAGGACCGGGGAGCTGTTTTTT

j_call: TRBJ1-4
d_call: TRBD1
v_call: TRBV2
clone_size: NA
cdr3_length: 15
cdr3_aa: CASFAPGQHNEKLFF
cdr3_nt: TGTGCCAGTTTCGCCCCGGGACAGCATAATGAAAAACTGTTTTTT

j_call: TRBJ1-2
d_call: TRBD1
v_call: TRBV5-1
clone_size: NA
cdr3_length: 18
cdr3_aa: CASSLVGGTGPGGYGYTF
cdr3_nt: TGCGCCAGCAGCTTGGTAGGAGGGACAGGGCCGGGAGGCTATGGCTACACCTTC

j_call: TRBJ1-3
d_call: TRBD1
v_call: TRBV30
clone_size: NA
cdr3_length: 16
cdr3_aa: CACLSDRENDGNTIYF
cdr3_nt: TGTGCCTGCCTTTCCGACAGGGAGAATGATGGAAACACCATATATTTT

j_call: TRBJ1-3
d_call: NA
v_call: TRBV5-1
clone_size: NA
cdr3_length: 15
cdr3_aa: CASSRLTGSGNTIYF
cdr3_nt: TGCGCCAGCAGCAGACTGACAGGCTCTGGAAACACCATATATTTT

j_call: TRBJ1-1
d_call: NA
v_call: TRBV7-8
clone_size: NA
cdr3_length: 14
cdr3_aa: CASSLASSYTEAFF
cdr3_nt: TGTGCCAGCAGCTTAGCGAGTAGTTACACTGAAGCTTTCTTT

j_call: TRBJ1-2
d_call: NA
v_call: TRBV28
clone_size: NA
cdr3_length: 12
cdr3_aa: CATSPGDHGYTF
cdr3_nt: TGTGCCACCTCTCCAGGGGATCATGGCTACACCTTC

j_call: TRBJ1-1
d_call: NA
v_call: TRBV7-2
clone_size: NA
cdr3_length: 14
cdr3_aa: CASSLNRRTEKAFF
cdr3_nt: TGTGCCAGCAGCTTAAATAGACGGACGGAGAAAGCTTTCTTT

j_call: TRBJ1-1
d_call: NA
v_call: TRBV7-9
clone_size: once
cdr3_length: 15
cdr3_aa: CASSSKPGALTEAFF
cdr3_nt: TGTGCCAGCAGCTCAAAACCCGGTGCCCTGACTGAAGCTTTCTTT

j_call: TRBJ2-7
d_call: NA
v_call: TRBV2
clone_size: few
cdr3_length: 12
cdr3_aa: CASSRSSYEQYF
cdr3_nt: TGTGCCAGCAGCCGAAGCTCCTACGAGCAGTACTTC

j_call: TRBJ1-3
d_call: NA
v_call: TRBV4-2
clone_size: NA
cdr3_length: 15
cdr3_aa: CASSQEDRSGNTIYF
cdr3_nt: TGTGCCAGCAGCCAAGAAGACCGCTCTGGAAACACCATATATTTT

j_call: TRBJ2-3
d_call: NA
v_call: TRBV7-9
clone_size: NA
cdr3_length: 13
cdr3_aa: CASSFTGPDTQYF
cdr3_nt: TGTGCCAGCAGCTTTACAGGGCCAGATACGCAGTATTTT

j_call: TRBJ1-2
d_call: NA
v_call: TRBV21-1
clone_size: NA
cdr3_length: 17
cdr3_aa: CASSKDSSRTLNYGYTF
cdr3_nt: TGTGCCAGCAGCAAAGACTCTAGTAGGACGTTAAACTATGGCTACACCTTC

j_call: TRBJ1-2
d_call: NA
v_call: TRBV5-4
clone_size: medium-sized
cdr3_length: 13
cdr3_aa: CASSLDGAHGYTF
cdr3_nt: TGTGCCAGCAGCTTAGATGGGGCCCATGGCTACACCTTC

j_call: TRBJ2-3
d_call: NA
v_call: TRBV28
clone_size: NA
cdr3_length: 13
cdr3_aa: CASSLGSTDTQYF
cdr3_nt: TGTGCCAGCAGTTTGGGGAGCACAGATACGCAGTATTTT

j_call: TRBJ2-1
d_call: NA
v_call: TRBV6-1
clone_size: NA
cdr3_length: 14
cdr3_aa: CASSQPWELNEQFF
cdr3_nt: TGTGCCAGCAGTCAACCGTGGGAATTAAATGAGCAGTTCTTC

j_call: TRBJ2-6
d_call: NA
v_call: TRBV6-5
clone_size: NA
cdr3_length: 15
cdr3_aa: CASSRRLSGANVLTF
cdr3_nt: TGTGCCAGCAGCCGACGGCTCTCTGGGGCCAACGTCCTGACTTTC

j_call: TRBJ2-5
d_call: NA
v_call: TRBV5-1
clone_size: NA
cdr3_length: 15
cdr3_aa: CASSLRDSRQETQYF
cdr3_nt: TGCGCCAGCAGCTTGCGGGACTCGCGACAAGAGACCCAGTACTTC

j_call: TRBJ2-2
d_call: NA
v_call: TRBV2
clone_size: NA
cdr3_length: 15
cdr3_aa: CASSEDSTNTGELFF
cdr3_nt: TGTGCCAGCAGTGAGGATAGCACGAACACCGGGGAGCTGTTTTTT

j_call: TRBJ2-1
d_call: NA
v_call: TRBV9
clone_size: NA
cdr3_length: 13
cdr3_aa: CASSVADWNEQFF
cdr3_nt: TGTGCCAGCAGCGTAGCTGACTGGAATGAGCAGTTCTTC

j_call: TRBJ1-5
d_call: NA
v_call: TRBV5-4
clone_size: NA
cdr3_length: 12
cdr3_aa: CASSSDGQPQHF
cdr3_nt: TGTGCCAGCAGCTCAGACGGTCAGCCCCAGCATTTT

j_call: TRBJ2-2
d_call: NA
v_call: TRBV19
clone_size: NA
cdr3_length: 15
cdr3_aa: CASSIGGFNSGELFF
cdr3_nt: TGTGCCAGTAGTATCGGCGGTTTCAACTCCGGGGAGCTGTTTTTT

j_call: TRBJ1-1
d_call: NA
v_call: TRBV28
clone_size: NA
cdr3_length: 17
cdr3_aa: CASTRGGWFLGNTEAFF
cdr3_nt: TGTGCCAGCACTAGAGGGGGATGGTTCTTAGGGAACACTGAAGCTTTCTTT

j_call: TRBJ1-1
d_call: NA
v_call: TRBV6-5
clone_size: NA
cdr3_length: 14
cdr3_aa: CASSYRGRSTEAFF
cdr3_nt: TGTGCCAGCAGTTACAGGGGCCGGAGTACTGAAGCTTTCTTT

j_call: TRBJ2-3
d_call: NA
v_call: TRBV11-2
clone_size: NA
cdr3_length: 14
cdr3_aa: CASSSSFNTDTQYF
cdr3_nt: TGTGCCAGCAGCTCCTCTTTCAACACAGATACGCAGTATTTT